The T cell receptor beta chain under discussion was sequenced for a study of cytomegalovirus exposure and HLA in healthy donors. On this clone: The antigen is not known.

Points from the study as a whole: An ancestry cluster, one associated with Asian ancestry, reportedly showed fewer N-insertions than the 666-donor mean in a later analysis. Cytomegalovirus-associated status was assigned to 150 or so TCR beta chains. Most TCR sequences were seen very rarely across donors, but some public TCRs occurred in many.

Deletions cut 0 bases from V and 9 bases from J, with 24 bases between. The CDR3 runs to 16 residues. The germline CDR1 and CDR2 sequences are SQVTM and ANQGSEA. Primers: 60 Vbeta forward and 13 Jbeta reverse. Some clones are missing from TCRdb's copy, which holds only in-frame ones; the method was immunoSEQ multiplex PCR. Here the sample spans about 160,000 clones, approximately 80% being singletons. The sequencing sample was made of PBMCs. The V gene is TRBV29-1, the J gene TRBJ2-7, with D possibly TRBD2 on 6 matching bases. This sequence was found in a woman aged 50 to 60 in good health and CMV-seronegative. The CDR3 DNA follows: TGCAGCGTTGAAGAGGGGGTCCAGAGACCCATGGGGGGGCAGTACTTC. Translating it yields CSVEEGVQRPMGGQYF.